One TCR beta chain is described in this entry. This sample stems from a study of blood T cell repertoires in COVID-19. As for the study in general: From T cells, B-cell-depleted T cells, or PBMCs came the material, which was cDNA or gDNA.

Original handling: Cell counts per sample came from amplifying reference gene primers. Some clones are missing from TCRdb's copy, which holds only in-frame ones; the method was immunoSEQ multiplex PCR. From that table come the V and J calls and clone size; the DNA was used to work out D and trimming. The sample holds fewer than 55,000 clones; 82% are singletons and the top ten take around an eighth. The sequence was obtained from a human donor with acute or convalescent COVID-19. The donor label of this sample is uncertain. The sequenced sample was peripheral blood.

The CDR3 bases are TGTGCCAGCAGTTTAGGAGGGGAGGCTAATGAAAAACTGTTTTTT. Protein sequence: CASSLGGEANEKLFF. The rearrangement uses TRBV28 and TRBJ1-4, with a weak D call TRBD1 (5 bases). Trimming left V 2 bases short and J 3 bases short, with 10 bases between. CDR3 size: 15 residues. Germline assignment: CDR1 MDHEN and CDR2 SYDVKM.